This is a list of T cell receptor beta chains from one sample in a study of neoadjuvant nivolumab and ipilimumab in lung cancer. Only in-frame clones appear in the TCRdb table, and some are missing; sequencing was by immunoSEQ multiplex PCR. The sample lists 10,000 to 15,000 clones; nearly 70% were seen once. Sequencing was performed on peripheral blood, taken after neoadjuvant nivolumab, alone or with ipilimumab, at or shortly before surgery. These receptors originate from an adult with non-small cell lung cancer. Both conserved end residues are part of each CDR3. D genes are given only for firm matches. Only part of the rows carry a size: once, few, many, or a class if the clone is expanded.

V gene	CDR3 length	J gene	D gene	clone size	CDR3 protein	CDR3 DNA
TRBV18	13	TRBJ1-5	TRBD1	NA	CASSPTGDQPQHF	TGTGCCAGCTCACCTACAGGGGATCAGCCCCAGCATTTT
TRBV11-1	14	TRBJ2-2	NA	NA	CASSLERGSGELFF	TGTGCCAGCAGCTTAGAGAGGGGGTCCGGGGAGCTGTTTTTT
TRBV29-1	15	TRBJ1-2	TRBD1	NA	CSVWTGGRHSYGYTF	TGCAGCGTTTGGACAGGGGGGCGCCACTCCTATGGCTACACCTTC
TRBV5-1	13	TRBJ2-7	NA	once	CASSFESAYEQYF	TGCGCCAGCAGCTTTGAATCAGCCTACGAGCAGTACTTC
TRBV9	15	TRBJ2-5	NA	NA	CASSPRGGFDEAQYF	TGTGCCAGCAGCCCCCGAGGGGGATTCGACGAGGCCCAGTACTTC
TRBV11-3	17	TRBJ2-7	NA	NA	CASSLDWSGGLSYEQYF	TGTGCCAGCAGCTTAGATTGGAGCGGAGGGCTCTCCTACGAGCAGTACTTC
TRBV18	13	TRBJ2-7	NA	NA	CASSAEFPYEQYF	TGTGCCAGCTCCGCCGAATTCCCCTACGAGCAGTACTTC
TRBV11-2	11	TRBJ1-1	NA	NA	CASSLRAEAFF	TGTGCCAGCAGCTTGAGGGCTGAAGCTTTCTTT
TRBV29-1	13	TRBJ1-2	NA	NA	CSVSRGRSYGYTF	TGCAGCGTTAGCAGGGGAAGGAGCTATGGCTACACCTTC
TRBV5-1	15	TRBJ2-7	TRBD2	NA	CASSPGGRSTYEQYF	TGCGCCAGCAGCCCGGGGGGGAGATCTACCTACGAGCAGTACTTC
TRBV5-5	14	TRBJ1-2	TRBD1	NA	CASSRHDRAQGYTF	TGTGCCAGCAGCCGACACGACAGGGCGCAGGGCTACACCTTC
TRBV7-9	14	TRBJ2-7	TRBD1	NA	CASSSRDRGLEQYF	TGTGCCAGCAGTTCCCGGGACAGGGGGCTCGAGCAGTACTTC
TRBV5-1	14	TRBJ1-2	TRBD1	NA	CASSLGGQQNGYTF	TGCGCCAGCAGCTTGGGGGGACAGCAGAATGGCTACACCTTC
TRBV5-5	16	TRBJ2-3	TRBD2	NA	CASSHLAGGGTDTQYF	TGTGCCAGCAGCCATCTAGCGGGAGGGGGAACAGATACGCAGTATTTT
TRBV5-5	14	TRBJ1-1	NA	NA	CASKQISVNTEAFF	TGTGCCAGCAAACAAATTTCCGTGAACACTGAAGCTTTCTTT
TRBV5-1	15	TRBJ2-7	TRBD2	NA	CASSLELARDYEQYF	TGCGCCAGCAGCTTGGAACTAGCGCGCGACTACGAGCAGTACTTC
TRBV5-1	14	TRBJ1-1	TRBD1	NA	CASSSDRSITEAFF	TGCGCCAGCAGCTCGGACAGGTCGATCACTGAAGCTTTCTTT
TRBV9	15	TRBJ1-2	NA	NA	CASSVAAGRADGYTF	TGTGCCAGCAGCGTAGCAGCAGGGAGGGCGGATGGCTACACCTTC
TRBV18	12	TRBJ2-5	TRBD1	NA	CASSRGQETQYF	TGTGCCAGCTCCAGGGGGCAAGAGACCCAGTACTTC
TRBV9	14	TRBJ1-2	TRBD1	once	CASSAGTANYGYTF	TGTGCCAGCAGCGCCGGGACAGCCAACTATGGCTACACCTTC
TRBV5-1	13	TRBJ1-1	TRBD1	once	CASSFEGATEAFF	TGCGCCAGCAGCTTTGAGGGGGCCACTGAAGCTTTCTTT
TRBV11-2	13	TRBJ1-2	NA	NA	CASSLGQIYGYTF	TGTGCCAGCAGCTTGGGCCAGATCTATGGCTACACCTTC
TRBV5-4	13	TRBJ2-5	NA	NA	CASSSRDLETQYF	TGTGCCAGCAGCTCAAGGGATTTAGAGACCCAGTACTTC
TRBV19	11	TRBJ2-3	NA	NA	CASLEGDTQYF	TGTGCCAGCCTCGAGGGGGATACGCAGTATTTT
TRBV4-2	17	TRBJ2-6	TRBD2	NA	CASSQETSGSGANVLTF	TGTGCCAGCAGCCAAGAGACTAGCGGGTCTGGGGCCAACGTCCTGACTTTC
TRBV29-1	13	TRBJ1-1	NA	NA	CSVGRGEDTEAFF	TGCAGCGTTGGGCGGGGGGAGGACACTGAAGCTTTCTTT
TRBV7-2	16	TRBJ2-7	NA	NA	CASSTRRGRDVYEQYF	TGTGCCAGCAGCACGAGGAGGGGACGGGACGTATACGAGCAGTACTTC
TRBV2	14	TRBJ2-7	TRBD2	few	CASSASGRAYEQYF	TGTGCCAGCAGTGCAAGCGGGAGGGCCTACGAGCAGTACTTC
TRBV5-1	13	TRBJ1-1	TRBD1	NA	CASSFEGAGEAFF	TGCGCCAGCAGCTTCGAGGGGGCTGGTGAAGCTTTCTTT
TRBV5-1	15	TRBJ2-3	TRBD2	once	CASSFSGRAFDTQYF	TGCGCCAGCAGCTTTAGCGGGAGGGCCTTCGACACGCAGTATTTT
TRBV5-1	15	TRBJ2-3	NA	NA	CASSSSGTTTDTQYF	TGCGCCAGCAGCTCCTCCGGGACCACCACAGATACGCAGTATTTT
TRBV5-1	16	TRBJ1-3	TRBD1	NA	CASSRGTVPSGNTIYF	TGCGCCAGCAGCCGGGGGACAGTTCCGTCTGGAAACACCATATATTTT
TRBV7-9	14	TRBJ1-1	NA	NA	CASSPRPALSEAFF	TGTGCCAGCAGTCCTAGGCCGGCTCTCTCTGAAGCTTTCTTT
TRBV30	13	TRBJ1-1	TRBD1	once	CAWDLTGGTEAFF	TGTGCCTGGGACCTCACAGGGGGCACTGAAGCTTTCTTT
TRBV7-9	15	TRBJ1-3	NA	NA	CASSLTTASGNTIYF	TGTGCCAGCAGCTTAACGACGGCATCTGGAAACACCATATATTTT
TRBV6-5	14	TRBJ1-2	NA	NA	CASSLNEEGYGYTF	TGTGCCAGCAGTTTAAACGAGGAGGGCTATGGCTACACCTTC
TRBV5-1	15	TRBJ1-1	TRBD1	once	CASSFGPDRGGSAFF	TGCGCCAGCAGCTTTGGACCGGACAGGGGCGGCTCGGCTTTCTTT
TRBV6-5	11	TRBJ2-1	NA	once	CASSGGPRQFF	TGTGCCAGCAGTGGGGGGCCTAGGCAGTTCTTC
TRBV7-7	17	TRBJ2-7	NA	once	CASSLAERRREVYEQYF	TGTGCTAGCAGCTTAGCGGAAAGGAGAAGGGAGGTGTACGAGCAGTACTTC
TRBV9	13	TRBJ1-1	NA	NA	CASSVVGDTEAFF	TGTGCCAGCAGCGTAGTGGGTGACACTGAAGCTTTCTTT
TRBV7-9	11	TRBJ2-7	NA	NA	CASSFSSEQYF	TGTGCCAGCAGCTTCAGCTCCGAGCAGTACTTC
TRBV5-5	16	TRBJ2-7	TRBD2	NA	CASSAALAGGWDEQYF	TGTGCCAGCAGCGCAGCACTAGCGGGAGGATGGGACGAGCAGTACTTC
TRBV29-1	13	TRBJ2-7	NA	NA	CSVALPSSYEQYF	TGCAGCGTTGCCCTACCGAGCTCCTACGAGCAGTACTTC
TRBV25-1	15	TRBJ2-7	TRBD1	once	CASSGHNRGSYEQYF	TGTGCCAGCAGTGGCCACAACAGGGGATCCTACGAGCAGTACTTC
TRBV7-2	15	TRBJ2-1	NA	few	CASSFRHRGQNEQFF	TGTGCCAGCAGCTTCCGGCACCGGGGACAAAATGAGCAGTTCTTC
TRBV5-1	13	TRBJ1-2	TRBD1	NA	CASSSRQGGGYTF	TGCGCCAGCAGCTCAAGACAGGGGGGAGGCTACACCTTC
TRBV30	19	TRBJ2-2	TRBD2	NA	CAWSVKLGGRTLGGRELFF	TGTGCCTGGAGTGTAAAACTTGGCGGGAGGACCCTCGGGGGCCGGGAGCTGTTTTTT
TRBV14	15	TRBJ2-1	NA	NA	CASSLAGLPRVEQFF	TGTGCCAGCAGCCTCGCGGGACTCCCGCGTGTTGAGCAGTTCTTC
TRBV5-1	14	TRBJ1-1	NA	NA	CASSLGGSDTEAFF	TGCGCCAGCAGCTTGGGGGGTTCGGACACTGAAGCTTTCTTT
TRBV6-5	15	TRBJ2-7	TRBD2	NA	CASSRPSGMENEQYF	TGTGCCAGCAGTAGACCTAGCGGGATGGAGAACGAACAGTACTTC
TRBV6-5	14	TRBJ2-7	NA	NA	CASSYRRGGYEQYF	TGTGCCAGCAGTTACCGGAGAGGAGGCTACGAGCAGTACTTC
TRBV18	14	TRBJ1-2	NA	NA	CASSPPSGAYGYTF	TGTGCCAGCTCACCACCGTCAGGGGCCTATGGCTACACCTTC